Here is one T cell receptor (beta chain) with its context. Using immunoSEQ multiplex PCR, the repertoire was profiled, and TCRdb retains in-frame clones only, with some absent. The table lists tens of thousands of clones, approximately 90% of them singletons, with 0.42% in the top ten. This entry comes from a study of technical replicates of blood from several donors. V lost 7 bases and J 1 base, leaving 9 bases between the germline ends. The CDR3 contains 13 residues. Per the germline V gene, CDR1 is MDHEN and CDR2 is SYDVKM. The sequencing sample was made of T cells isolated from PBMCs. The chain recombines TRBV28 with TRBJ2-3, with TRBD2 as a possible D gene (5 bases). This receptor was obtained from a human donor in good health. CDR3: CASTAARTDTQYF. As DNA, the CDR3 is TGTGCCAGCACAGCGGCCCGCACAGATACGCAGTATTTT.